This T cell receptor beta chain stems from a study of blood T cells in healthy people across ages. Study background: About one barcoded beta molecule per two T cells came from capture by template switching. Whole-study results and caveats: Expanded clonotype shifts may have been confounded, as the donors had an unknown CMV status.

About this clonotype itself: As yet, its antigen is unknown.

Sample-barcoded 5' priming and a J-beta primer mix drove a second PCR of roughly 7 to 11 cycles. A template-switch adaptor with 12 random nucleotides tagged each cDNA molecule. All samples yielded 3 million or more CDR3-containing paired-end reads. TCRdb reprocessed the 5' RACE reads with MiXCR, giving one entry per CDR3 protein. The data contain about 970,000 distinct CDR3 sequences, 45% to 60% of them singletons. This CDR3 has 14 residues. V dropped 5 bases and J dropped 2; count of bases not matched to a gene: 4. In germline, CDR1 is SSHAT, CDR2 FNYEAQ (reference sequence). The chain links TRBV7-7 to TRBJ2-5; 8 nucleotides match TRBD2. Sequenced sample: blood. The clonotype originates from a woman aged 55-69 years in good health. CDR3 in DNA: TGTGCCAGCAGCGGCGGGGGGAAGCAAGAGACCCAGTACTTC. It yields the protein CASSGGGKQETQYF.